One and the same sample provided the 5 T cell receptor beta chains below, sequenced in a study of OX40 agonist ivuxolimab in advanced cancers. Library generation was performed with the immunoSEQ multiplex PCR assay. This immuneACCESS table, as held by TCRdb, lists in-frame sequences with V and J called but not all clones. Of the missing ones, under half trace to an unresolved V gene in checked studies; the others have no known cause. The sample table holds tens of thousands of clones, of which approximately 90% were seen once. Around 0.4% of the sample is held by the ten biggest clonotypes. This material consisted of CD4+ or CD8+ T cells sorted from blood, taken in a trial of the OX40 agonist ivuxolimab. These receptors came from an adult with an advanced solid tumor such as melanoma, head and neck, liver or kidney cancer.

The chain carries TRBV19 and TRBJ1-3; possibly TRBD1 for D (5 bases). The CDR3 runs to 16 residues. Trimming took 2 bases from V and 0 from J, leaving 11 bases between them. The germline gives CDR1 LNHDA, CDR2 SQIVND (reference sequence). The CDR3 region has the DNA TGTGCCAGTAGTATAAAGCGAGGGGCCTCTGGAAACACCATATATTTT. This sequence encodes CASSIKRGASGNTIYF.

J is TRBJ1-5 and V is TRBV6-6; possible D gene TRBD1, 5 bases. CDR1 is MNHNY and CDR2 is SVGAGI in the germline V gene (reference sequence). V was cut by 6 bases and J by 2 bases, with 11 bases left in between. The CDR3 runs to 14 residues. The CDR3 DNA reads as TGTGCCAGCAGCCCGGACAAGCGCAATCAGCCCCAGCATTTT. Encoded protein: CASSPDKRNQPQHF.

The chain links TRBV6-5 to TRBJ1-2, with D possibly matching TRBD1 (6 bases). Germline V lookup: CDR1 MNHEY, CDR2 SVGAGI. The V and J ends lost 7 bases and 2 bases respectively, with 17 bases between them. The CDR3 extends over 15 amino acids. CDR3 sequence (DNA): TGTGCCAGCACCCTAGTTGGGGGCGCGAACTATGGCTACACCTTC. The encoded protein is CASTLVGGANYGYTF.

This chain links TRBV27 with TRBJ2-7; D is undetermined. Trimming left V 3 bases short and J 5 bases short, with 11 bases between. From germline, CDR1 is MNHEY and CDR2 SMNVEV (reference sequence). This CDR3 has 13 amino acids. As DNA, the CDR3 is TGTGCCAGCAGTTTCCTAAATCAGGACGAGCAGTACTTC. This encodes CASSFLNQDEQYF.

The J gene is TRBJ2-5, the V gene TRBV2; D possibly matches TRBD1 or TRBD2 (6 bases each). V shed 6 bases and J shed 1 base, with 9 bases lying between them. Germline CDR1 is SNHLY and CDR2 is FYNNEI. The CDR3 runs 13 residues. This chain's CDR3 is CASRRGVQETQYF. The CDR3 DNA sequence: TGTGCCAGCAGAAGGGGGGTCCAAGAGACCCAGTACTTC.